Sequencing of this T cell receptor beta chain was carried out in a study of neoadjuvant nivolumab and ipilimumab in lung cancer. Findings and caveats of the study: Compared with tumor-adjacent uninvolved lung, resected tumors showed greater richness and clonality. Resected-tumor TCR richness correlated positively with pretherapy blood richness.

Germline-derived CDR1 and CDR2 are SGHDT and YYEEEE. This CDR3 has 13 amino acids. Trimming took off 5 bases at V and 1 base at J, with 9 bases between the two ends. Measured with immunoSEQ multiplex PCR; TCRdb has only the in-frame clones, and not every one. The data contain about 33,000 clones, about 92% of them singletons. Note on this clone: The antigen is unknown.

The clonotype was recovered from an adult with non-small cell lung cancer. V and J are TRBV5-6 and TRBJ2-5; no reliable D call. The starting material was peripheral blood, obtained after neoadjuvant nivolumab, alone or with ipilimumab, at or shortly before surgery. Here the CDR3 reads CASSYDIQETQYF. CDR3 DNA: TGTGCCAGCAGTTATGACATCCAAGAGACCCAGTACTTC.